This TCR beta chain was captured in a study of early stage breast cancer tumors. Generated by immunoSEQ multiplex PCR, the TCRdb table keeps only in-frame clones and is missing some. In the table there are under 75,000 clones, about three quarters of which are singletons. Sequencing was performed on blood. The clonotype comes from a person aged 30 to 39 with breast cancer.

The DNA of the CDR3 is TGTGCCAGCAGTCCCCGACTAGCACCCAGGTGGGCGACAGATACGCAGTATTTT. This codes for CASSPRLAPRWATDTQYF. This chain uses TRBV27 with TRBJ2-3, with 7 nucleotides matching TRBD2. This CDR3 spans 18 amino acids. Looked up from germline, CDR1 is MNHEY and CDR2 is SMNVEV (reference sequence). V lost 5 bases, J lost 3 bases, and 17 bases stayed unmatched.